This T cell receptor (beta chain) comes out of a study of control samples from healthy donors and cancer patients. After removal of 1 base from V and 1 base from J, the junction contained 1 base not matched to a gene. Germline CDR1 reads GTSNPN; CDR2 reads SVGIG (reference sequence). The CDR3 covers 14 residues. Repertoires were generated with immunoSEQ multiplex PCR, while TCRdb's copy carries only in-frame clones and drops some. Of 150,000 to 200,000 clones listed, around 91% were seen once; the top ten hold about 1.6%. Source material: blood. The receptor comes from a woman in her twenties or thirties in good health. V is TRBV30 and J is TRBJ2-3, with 8 positions matching TRBD1. CDR3 protein: CAWSEQGGTDTQYF. The CDR3 region has the DNA TGTGCCTGGAGTGAACAGGGGGGCACAGATACGCAGTATTTT.